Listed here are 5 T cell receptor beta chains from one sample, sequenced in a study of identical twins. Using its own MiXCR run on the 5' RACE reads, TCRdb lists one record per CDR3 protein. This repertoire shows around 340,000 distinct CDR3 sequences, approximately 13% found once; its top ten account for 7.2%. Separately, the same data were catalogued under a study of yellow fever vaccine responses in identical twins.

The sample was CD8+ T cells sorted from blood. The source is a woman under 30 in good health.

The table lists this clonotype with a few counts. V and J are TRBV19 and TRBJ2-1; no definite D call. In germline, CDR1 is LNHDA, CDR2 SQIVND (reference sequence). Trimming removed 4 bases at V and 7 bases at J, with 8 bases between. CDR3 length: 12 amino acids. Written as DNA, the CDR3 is TGTGCCAGTAGTAAGTCTCATAATGAGCAGTTCTTC. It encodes CASSKSHNEQFF.

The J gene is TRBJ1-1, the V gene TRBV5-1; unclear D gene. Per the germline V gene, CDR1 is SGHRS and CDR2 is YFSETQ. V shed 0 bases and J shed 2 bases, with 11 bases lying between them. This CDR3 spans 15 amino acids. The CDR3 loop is CASSLVTVGNTEAFF. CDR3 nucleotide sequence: TGCGCCAGCAGCTTGGTTACTGTTGGCAACACTGAAGCTTTCTTT.

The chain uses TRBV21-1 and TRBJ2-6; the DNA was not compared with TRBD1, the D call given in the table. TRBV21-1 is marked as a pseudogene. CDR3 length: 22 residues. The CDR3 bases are TGTGCCAGCAGCAAAGATGATGGCGGGCTGTCGCAGGGACACTCTGGGGCCAACGTCCTGACTTTC. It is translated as CASSKDDGGLSQGHSGANVLTF.

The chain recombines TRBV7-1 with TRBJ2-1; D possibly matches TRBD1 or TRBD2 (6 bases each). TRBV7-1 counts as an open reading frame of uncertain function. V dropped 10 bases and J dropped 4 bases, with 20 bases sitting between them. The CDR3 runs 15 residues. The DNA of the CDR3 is TGTGCCATGGGCCCGACTCGGGGGCAGTACAATGAGCAGTTCTTC. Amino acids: CAMGPTRGQYNEQFF.

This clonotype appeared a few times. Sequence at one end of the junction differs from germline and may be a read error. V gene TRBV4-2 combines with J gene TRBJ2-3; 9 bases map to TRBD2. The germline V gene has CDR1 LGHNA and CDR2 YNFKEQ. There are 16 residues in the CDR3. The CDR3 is CASTQGGSGGPDTQYF. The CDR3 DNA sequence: TGTGCCAGCACCCAAGGGGGGAGCGGGGGGCCGGATACGCAGTATTTT.